The present T cell receptor (beta chain) was sequenced within a study of cytomegalovirus exposure and HLA in healthy donors. The V end was cut by 3 bases, the J end by 5 bases, with 5 bases between. Germline loops: CDR1 KGHSH, CDR2 LQKENI. The CDR3 totals 12 residues. The PCR was carried out with 60 Vbeta primers and 13 Jbeta primers. TCRdb's copy holds only in-frame clones and misses some; the assay was immunoSEQ multiplex PCR. Its clone listing holds 38,000 or so clones. Study-level results: Most TCR sequences were rare, but some public TCRs occurred in many donors. Most CMV-associated TCR beta chains appeared HLA-restricted in a later analysis. Available immune exposure information was restricted to CMV serostatus only.

Concerning this clone: Its matching antigen is unknown.

The chain uses TRBV18 and TRBJ2-1; D remains ambiguous. The sequenced sample consisted of PBMCs. The TCR was taken from a man aged 35 to 55 in good health and CMV-seropositive. The DNA of the CDR3 is TGTGCCAGCTCACCGTTCAACAATGAGCAGTTCTTC. Its protein product is CASSPFNNEQFF.